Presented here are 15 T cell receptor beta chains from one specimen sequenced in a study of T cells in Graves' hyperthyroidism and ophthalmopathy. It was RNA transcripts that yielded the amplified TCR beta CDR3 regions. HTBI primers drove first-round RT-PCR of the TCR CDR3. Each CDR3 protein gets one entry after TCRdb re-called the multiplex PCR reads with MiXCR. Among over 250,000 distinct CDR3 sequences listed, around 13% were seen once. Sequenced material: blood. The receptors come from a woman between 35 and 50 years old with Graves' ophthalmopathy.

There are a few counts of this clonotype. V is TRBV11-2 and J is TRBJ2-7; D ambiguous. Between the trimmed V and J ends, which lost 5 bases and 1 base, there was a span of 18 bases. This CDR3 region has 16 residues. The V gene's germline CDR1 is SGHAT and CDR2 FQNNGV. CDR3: CASSPRVGSISYEQYF. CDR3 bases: TGTGCCAGCAGCCCAAGGGTAGGATCGATATCCTACGAGCAGTACTTC.

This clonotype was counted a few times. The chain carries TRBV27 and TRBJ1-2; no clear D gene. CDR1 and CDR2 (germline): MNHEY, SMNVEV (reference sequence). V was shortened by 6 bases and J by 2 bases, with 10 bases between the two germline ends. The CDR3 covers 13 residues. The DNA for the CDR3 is TGTGCCAGCAGGTCCTCCGGGAACTATGGCTACACCTTC. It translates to CASRSSGNYGYTF.

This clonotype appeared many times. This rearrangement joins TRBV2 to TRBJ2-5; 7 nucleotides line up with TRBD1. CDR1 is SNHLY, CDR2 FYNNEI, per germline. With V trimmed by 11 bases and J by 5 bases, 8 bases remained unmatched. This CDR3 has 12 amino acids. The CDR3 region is CAGGQSLETQYF. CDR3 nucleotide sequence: TGTGCCGGGGGACAGAGTCTTGAGACCCAGTACTTC. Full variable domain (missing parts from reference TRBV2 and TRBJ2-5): EPEVTQTPSHQVTQMGQEVILRCVPISNHLYFYWYRQILGQKVEFLVSFYNNEISEKSEIFDDQFSVERPDGSNFTLKIRSTKLEDSAMYFCAGGQSLETQYFGPGTRLLVL.

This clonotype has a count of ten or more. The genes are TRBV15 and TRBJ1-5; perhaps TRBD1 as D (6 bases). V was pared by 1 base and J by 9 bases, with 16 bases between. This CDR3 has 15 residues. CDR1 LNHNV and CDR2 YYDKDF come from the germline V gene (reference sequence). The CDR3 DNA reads TGTGCCACCAGCAGAGGAGCGGACAGCGTTGGGCCCCAGCATTTT. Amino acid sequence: CATSRGADSVGPQHF. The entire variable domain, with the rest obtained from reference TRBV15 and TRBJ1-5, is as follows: DAMVIQNPRYQVTQFGKPVTLSCSQTLNHNVMYWYQQKSSQAPKLLFHYYDKDFNNEADTPDNFQSRRPNTSFCFLDIRSPGLGDTAMYLCATSRGADSVGPQHFGDGTRLSIL.

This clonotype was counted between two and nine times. For the CDR3, the DNA is TGCAGTGCCGCACACGGAGCGGGGGGGGGGAAAAACATTCAGTACTTC. Amino acids: CSAAHGAGGGKNIQYF. The chain is built from TRBV20-1 and TRBJ2-4; 10 bases fit TRBD2. CDR1 and CDR2 (germline): DFQATT, SNEGSKA (reference sequence). The ends lost 6 bases at V and 4 bases at J; junction bases unmatched: 12. This CDR3 has 16 amino acids.

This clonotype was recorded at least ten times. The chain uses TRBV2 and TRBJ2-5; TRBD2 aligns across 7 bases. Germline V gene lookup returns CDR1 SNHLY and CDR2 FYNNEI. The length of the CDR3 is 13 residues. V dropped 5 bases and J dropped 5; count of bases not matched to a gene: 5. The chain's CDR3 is CASSLTGGETQYF. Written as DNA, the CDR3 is TGTGCCAGCAGTTTGACCGGGGGGGAGACCCAGTACTTC.

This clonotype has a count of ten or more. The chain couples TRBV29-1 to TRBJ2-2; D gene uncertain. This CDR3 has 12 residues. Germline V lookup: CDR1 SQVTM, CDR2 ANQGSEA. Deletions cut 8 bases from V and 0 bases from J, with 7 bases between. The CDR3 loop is CSCGANTGELFF. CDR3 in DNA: TGCAGCTGTGGGGCGAACACCGGGGAGCTGTTTTTT.

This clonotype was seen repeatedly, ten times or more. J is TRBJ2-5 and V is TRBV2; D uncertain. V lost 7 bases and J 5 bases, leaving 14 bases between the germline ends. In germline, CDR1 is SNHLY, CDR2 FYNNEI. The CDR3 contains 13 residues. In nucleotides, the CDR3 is TGTGCCAGCACCAGAAGTTTCGGGGAGACCCAGTACTTC. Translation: CASTRSFGETQYF.

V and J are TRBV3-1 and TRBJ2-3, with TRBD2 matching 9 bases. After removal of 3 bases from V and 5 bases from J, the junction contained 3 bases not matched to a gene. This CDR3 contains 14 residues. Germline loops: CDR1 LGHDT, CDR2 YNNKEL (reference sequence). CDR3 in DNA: TGTGCCAGCAGCCACCTAGCGGGAAGAGATACGCAGTATTTT. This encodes CASSHLAGRDTQYF.

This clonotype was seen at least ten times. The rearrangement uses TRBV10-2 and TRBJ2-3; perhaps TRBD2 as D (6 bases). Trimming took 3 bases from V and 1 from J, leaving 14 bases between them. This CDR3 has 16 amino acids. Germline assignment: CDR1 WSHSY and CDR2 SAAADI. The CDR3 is CASSEIVGGGTDTQYF. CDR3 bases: TGCGCCAGCAGTGAAATTGTAGGAGGGGGCACAGATACGCAGTATTTT.

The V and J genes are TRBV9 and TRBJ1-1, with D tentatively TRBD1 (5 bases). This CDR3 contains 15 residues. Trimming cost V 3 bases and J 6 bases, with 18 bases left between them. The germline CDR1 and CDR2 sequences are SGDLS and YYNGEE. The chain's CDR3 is CASSATGIMGAEAFF. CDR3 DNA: TGTGCCAGCAGCGCCACAGGAATCATGGGCGCTGAAGCTTTCTTT. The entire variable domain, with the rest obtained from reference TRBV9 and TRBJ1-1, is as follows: DSGVTQTPKHLITATGQRVTLRCSPRSGDLSVYWYQQSLDQGLQFLIQYYNGEERAKGNILERFSAQQFPDLHSELNLSSLELGDSALYFCASSATGIMGAEAFFGQGTRLTVV.

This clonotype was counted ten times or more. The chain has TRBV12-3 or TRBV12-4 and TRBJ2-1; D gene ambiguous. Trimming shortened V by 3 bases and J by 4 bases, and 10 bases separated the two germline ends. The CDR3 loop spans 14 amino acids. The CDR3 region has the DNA TGTGCCAGCAGTTTTGGCTCTAATTACAATGAGCAGTTCTTC. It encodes CASSFGSNYNEQFF.

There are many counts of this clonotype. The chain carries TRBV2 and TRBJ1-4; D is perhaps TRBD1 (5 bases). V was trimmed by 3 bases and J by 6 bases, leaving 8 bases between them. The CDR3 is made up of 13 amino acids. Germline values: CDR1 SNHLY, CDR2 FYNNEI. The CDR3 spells CASSDGGDEKLFF. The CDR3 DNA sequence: TGTGCCAGCAGTGACGGAGGGGATGAAAAACTGTTTTTT.

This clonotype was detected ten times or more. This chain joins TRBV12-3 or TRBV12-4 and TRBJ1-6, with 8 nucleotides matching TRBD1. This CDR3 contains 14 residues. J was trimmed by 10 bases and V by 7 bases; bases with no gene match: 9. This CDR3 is CASMGQAILSPLHF. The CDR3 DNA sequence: TGTGCCAGCATGGGACAGGCGATCCTCTCACCCCTCCACTTT.

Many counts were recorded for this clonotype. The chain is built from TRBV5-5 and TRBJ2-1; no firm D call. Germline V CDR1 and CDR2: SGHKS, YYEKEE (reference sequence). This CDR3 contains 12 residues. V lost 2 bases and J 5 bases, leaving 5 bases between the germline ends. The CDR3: CASSLYDNEQFF. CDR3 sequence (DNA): TGTGCCAGCAGCTTATATGACAATGAGCAGTTCTTC.